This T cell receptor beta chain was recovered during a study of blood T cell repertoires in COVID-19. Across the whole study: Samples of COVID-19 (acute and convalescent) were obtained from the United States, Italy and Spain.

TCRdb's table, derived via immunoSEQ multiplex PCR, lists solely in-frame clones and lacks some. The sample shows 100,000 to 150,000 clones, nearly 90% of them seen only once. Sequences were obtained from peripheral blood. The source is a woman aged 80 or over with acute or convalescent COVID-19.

CDR3 protein: CASSSVGSGSKETQYF. The CDR3 DNA reads TGTGCCAGCAGTTCCGTGGGTAGCGGGAGTAAGGAGACCCAGTACTTC. The chain employs TRBV28 and TRBJ2-5, with 9 positions matching TRBD2. The V gene end was trimmed by 4 bases and the J gene end by 5 bases; junction bases not matched to a gene: 11. CDR1 and CDR2 (germline): MDHEN, SYDVKM. The CDR3 consists of 16 residues.